The following is a T cell receptor (beta chain) sequence with its context. This sample was taken from a study of technical replicates of blood from a few donors. Assay used: immunoSEQ multiplex PCR; TCRdb lists only in-frame clones, some missing. In the table there are 75,000 to 85,000 clones, approximately 96% of which are singletons. The sequencing input was T cells isolated from PBMCs. The sequence derives from a human donor in good health.

The CDR3 region has the DNA TGCGCCAGCACCGCCCTAAGGGGGGGCGTCTACGAGCAGTACTTC. Amino acid sequence: CASTALRGGVYEQYF. J is TRBJ2-7 and V is TRBV5-1; D might be TRBD2 (7 bases). The CDR3 loop spans 15 amino acids. The germline CDR1 and CDR2 sequences are SGHRS and YFSETQ. V lost 6 bases, J lost 3 bases, and 19 bases lay in between.